This T cell receptor beta chain comes out of a study of blood T cell repertoires in COVID-19. Looking at the study overall: Acute and convalescent COVID-19 samples came from the United States, Italy and Spain. From T cells, B-cell-depleted T cells, or PBMCs came the material, which was cDNA or gDNA.

The CDR3 runs to 14 residues. Germline values: CDR1 MNHEY, CDR2 SMNVEV (reference sequence). Trimming took off 6 bases at V and 3 bases at J, with 12 bases between the two ends. Original handling: Using reference gene primer amplification, nucleated cell counts were estimated. Profiled with immunoSEQ multiplex PCR; TCRdb holds only in-frame clones, not every one. V and J calls and clone size are those listed in that table; D and trimming were worked out from the DNA. In the table there are around 260,000 clones, around 87% of which are singletons. The receptor was isolated from a woman aged 45-59 years with acute or convalescent COVID-19. The chain employs TRBV27 and TRBJ1-5; weak D call: TRBD1 (5 bases). The source material was peripheral blood. The CDR3 region is CASSITGFNQPQHF. The CDR3 coding sequence is TGTGCCAGCAGCATCACAGGATTCAATCAGCCCCAGCATTTT.